Shown below are 24 T cell receptor beta chains from a single sample sequenced in a study of CD8 T cells in Susac syndrome. An input of roughly 0.5 to 1 ug of RNA was subjected to reverse transcription using random hexamers. MiXCR was run by TCRdb on the immunoSEQ multiplex PCR reads, yielding one entry per CDR3 protein. The repertoire consists of 250,000 to 300,000 distinct CDR3 sequences, with approximately 81% occurring once and the leading ten covering around 0.11%. Material: CD8+ T cells from PBMCs. These TCRs come from a human donor with multiple sclerosis.

The CDR3 DNA sequence: TGTGCCAGCAGTTCTCCGGGACTGAATTCACCCCTCCACTTT. Protein product: CASSSPGLNSPLHF. This rearrangement joins TRBV27 to TRBJ1-6, with D possibly matching TRBD1 (5 bases). V lost 4 bases to trimming and J lost 7 bases, with 11 bases between them. This CDR3 is built from 14 residues. Germline V gene data show CDR1 as MNHEY and CDR2 as SMNVEV (reference sequence).

The V gene is TRBV20-1, the J gene TRBJ2-4; D not resolved. The V and J ends lost 5 bases and 0 bases respectively, with 26 bases between them. From germline, CDR1 is DFQATT and CDR2 SNEGSKA (reference sequence). CDR3 length: 19 amino acids. In nucleotides, the CDR3 is TGCAGTGCTCGAGGCCATAATGGACGCGACCCACTAGCCAAAAACATTCAGTACTTC. Its protein product is CSARGHNGRDPLAKNIQYF.

This clonotype was seen only once. This sequence joins TRBV5-4 and TRBJ2-1, with 7 bases matching TRBD2. The junction had 5 bases not matched to a gene; V was cut back by 1 base and J by 4 bases. The CDR3 runs to 15 residues. CDR1 and CDR2 (germline): SGHNT, YYREEE (reference sequence). The CDR3 loop reads CASSLRRERYNEQFF. Here the CDR3 DNA reads TGTGCCAGCAGCTTGCGGCGGGAGAGGTACAATGAGCAGTTCTTC.

The gene calls are TRBV27 and TRBJ2-3, with D perhaps given as TRBD1 or TRBD2 (5 bases each). The CDR3 spans 15 residues. V lost 6 bases to trimming and J lost 0 bases, with 13 bases between them. Germline assignment: CDR1 MNHEY and CDR2 SMNVEV (reference sequence). CDR3 sequence: CASSERGSSTDTQYF. Written as DNA, the CDR3 is TGTGCCAGCAGCGAGAGGGGATCTAGCACAGATACGCAGTATTTT.

The J gene is TRBJ2-3, the V gene TRBV27; 9 bases fit TRBD1. The V gene's germline CDR1 is MNHEY and CDR2 SMNVEV (reference sequence). This CDR3 is built from 14 residues. Trimming removed 1 base from V and 6 bases from J; junction bases left unmatched: 2. The CDR3 region is CASSLYRGRDTQYF. The CDR3 DNA is TGTGCCAGCAGTTTATACAGGGGGCGGGATACGCAGTATTTT.

The rearrangement joins TRBV7-9 to TRBJ1-1; TRBD1 is a possible D gene (6 bases). V gave up 5 bases and J gave up 6 bases, with 19 bases separating them. CDR1 SEHNR and CDR2 FQNEAQ come from the germline V gene (reference sequence). The CDR3 covers 15 residues. The CDR3 DNA reads TGTGCCAGCAGCACTGGACGCCTCGGGGGCTCTGAAGCTTTCTTT. Its translation is CASSTGRLGGSEAFF. Complete variable domain (other parts from reference TRBV7-9 and TRBJ1-1): DTGVSQNPRHKITKRGQNVTFRCDPISEHNRLYWYRQTLGQGPEFLTYFQNEAQLEKSRLLSDRFSAERPKGSFSTLEIQRTEQGDSAMYLCASSTGRLGGSEAFFGQGTRLTVV.

The chain joins TRBV19 to TRBJ1-1, with TRBD1 as a possible D gene (6 bases). V gave up 5 bases and J gave up 3 bases, with 10 bases separating them. Germline V CDR1 and CDR2: LNHDA, SQIVND (reference sequence). CDR3 length equals 13 residues. This CDR3 is CASSGGLDTEAFF. DNA for the CDR3: TGTGCCAGTAGTGGGGGGCTGGACACTGAAGCTTTCTTT.

The V gene is TRBV27, the J gene TRBJ2-7, with 9 bases that match TRBD2. Germline loops: CDR1 MNHEY, CDR2 SMNVEV (reference sequence). With V trimmed by 0 bases and J by 3 bases, 6 bases remained unmatched. CDR3 length: 16 residues. The CDR3 DNA is TGTGCCAGCAGTTTATCGGCCGGGACTAGCAACTACGAGCAGTACTTC. The encoded protein is CASSLSAGTSNYEQYF.

V usage is TRBV3-1 and J usage is TRBJ2-5; D is tentatively TRBD1 or TRBD2 (5 bases each). Germline CDR1 is LGHDT and CDR2 is YNNKEL (reference sequence). With 4 bases removed from V and 5 bases from J, the gap between germline ends came to 17 bases. This CDR3 is 15 amino acids long. The CDR3 protein is CASSPGTEEVETQYF. CDR3 DNA sequence: TGTGCCAGCAGCCCGGGGACCGAGGAGGTTGAGACCCAGTACTTC.

This clonotype appeared a single time. V gene TRBV7-3 combines with J gene TRBJ2-3; 8 nucleotides line up with TRBD2. The CDR3 covers 15 residues. The V and J ends lost 5 bases and 6 bases, in that order; junction bases with no gene match: 10. CDR1 is SGHTA, CDR2 FQGTGA, per germline. CDR3 protein: CASSTPGGVRDTQYF. The CDR3 nucleotides read TGTGCCAGCAGCACCCCGGGGGGGGTTAGGGATACGCAGTATTTT. The full variable domain, its missing parts supplied by reference TRBV7-3 and TRBJ2-3, is GAGVSQTPSNKVTEKGKYVELRCDPISGHTALYWYRQSLGQGPEFLIYFQGTGAADDSGLPNDRFFAVRPEGSVSTLKIQRTERGDSAVYLCASSTPGGVRDTQYFGPGTRLTVL.

The chain links TRBV6-5 to TRBJ1-2; a weak D match, TRBD1 (5 bases). This CDR3 region has 14 residues. Trimming left V 0 bases short and J 8 bases short, with 13 bases between. Germline assignment: CDR1 MNHEY and CDR2 SVGAGI. The CDR3 sequence is CASSYSRGWDGYTF. CDR3 bases: TGTGCCAGCAGTTACTCGAGGGGCTGGGACGGCTACACCTTC.

This rearrangement joins TRBV12-3 or TRBV12-4 to TRBJ2-1, with 8 positions matching TRBD1. The CDR3 has 19 amino acids. J was trimmed by 6 bases and V by 6 bases; bases with no gene match: 22. CDR3 DNA sequence: TGTGCCAGCAGCAAAGTAGGACGGATCAGGGGGCAAAAGGTCAATGAGCAGTTCTTC. This encodes CASSKVGRIRGQKVNEQFF.

This rearrangement joins TRBV5-6 to TRBJ1-2, with a tentative D call TRBD1 (5 bases). The CDR3 spans 12 residues. Germline CDR1 is SGHDT and CDR2 is YYEEEE. V was pared by 5 bases and J by 5 bases, with 10 bases between. CDR3 in amino acids: CASRLPGYGYTF. As DNA, the CDR3 is TGTGCCAGCAGGCTGCCAGGGTATGGCTACACCTTC.

The V gene is TRBV29-1, the J gene TRBJ2-3; no clear D. CDR1 is SQVTM and CDR2 is ANQGSEA in the germline V gene. Trimming stripped 3 bases from V and 5 bases from J, with 12 bases between. There are 13 residues in the CDR3. In DNA, the CDR3 is TGCAGCGTTGAGGGCCCACCTCGAGATACGCAGTATTTT. Its translation is CSVEGPPRDTQYF.

This chain links TRBV27 with TRBJ2-3; a weak D match, TRBD2 (6 bases). Per the germline V gene, CDR1 is MNHEY and CDR2 is SMNVEV (reference sequence). This CDR3 contains 16 residues. Trimming cost V 5 bases and J 3 bases, with 18 bases left between them. This CDR3 is CASSTSRSGRTDTQYF. As DNA, the CDR3 is TGTGCCAGCAGTACCAGTCGTAGTGGGAGGACAGATACGCAGTATTTT.

This sequence joins TRBV5-6 and TRBJ2-1, with D perhaps matching TRBD2 (5 bases). Germline-derived CDR1 and CDR2 are SGHDT and YYEEEE. The V end was cut by 1 base, the J end by 7 bases, with 18 bases between. The CDR3 contains 16 residues. CDR3 coding DNA: TGTGCCAGCAGCTTGAATCCGCGGGCCTACACGAATGAGCAGTTCTTC. It yields the protein CASSLNPRAYTNEQFF.

The chain joins TRBV27 to TRBJ2-7, with TRBD1 matching 7 bases. V lost 6 bases, J lost 7 bases, and 12 bases stayed unmatched. Germline V lookup: CDR1 MNHEY, CDR2 SMNVEV (reference sequence). The CDR3 runs 14 residues. The CDR3: CASSLDRATAEQYF. The CDR3 DNA sequence: TGTGCCAGCAGCCTCGACAGGGCCACGGCGGAGCAGTACTTC.

The J gene is TRBJ2-7, the V gene TRBV7-6; D tentatively fits TRBD1 or TRBD2 (5 bases each). Germline V lookup: CDR1 SGHVS, CDR2 FNYEAQ. The CDR3 loop spans 14 amino acids. Trimming shortened V by 1 base and J by 5 bases, and 12 bases separated the two germline ends. CDR3 nucleotides: TGTGCCAGCAGCTTAGTCGCCAGGGACCACGAGCAGTACTTC. This gives the protein CASSLVARDHEQYF.

V usage is TRBV5-4 and J usage is TRBJ2-1; 8 nucleotides agree with TRBD2. Germline V CDR1 and CDR2: SGHNT, YYREEE (reference sequence). V was pared by 4 bases and J by 6 bases, with 9 bases of the junction left unmatched. The CDR3 sequence is 15 residues long. Here the CDR3 reads CASSLKRERRNEQFF. The DNA of the CDR3 is TGTGCCAGCAGCCTAAAGCGGGAGCGACGCAATGAGCAGTTCTTC.

The V gene is TRBV9, the J gene TRBJ1-1; tentative D call: TRBD1 (6 bases). The V gene lost 1 base and the J gene lost 2 bases, with 9 bases spanning the gap. The CDR3 is 14 amino acids. Germline values: CDR1 SGDLS, CDR2 YYNGEE. The CDR3 nucleotides read TGTGCCAGCAGCGTACAGGGGCACAACACTGAAGCTTTCTTT. Translated, it gives CASSVQGHNTEAFF.

The chain combines TRBV11-2 with TRBJ2-7, with a weak D call TRBD1 (6 bases). The ends were cut back, 0 bases at V and 6 bases at J, with 15 bases in the middle. CDR3 length equals 15 residues. Germline CDR1 and CDR2: SGHAT and FQNNGV. The CDR3 region has the DNA TGTGCCAGCAGCTTAGATCGATTCAGGGGTGGCGAGCAGTACTTC. It yields the protein CASSLDRFRGGEQYF.

This chain joins TRBV6-1 and TRBJ2-5; unclear D gene. The CDR3 length is 15 residues. The germline V gene encodes CDR1 MNHNS and CDR2 SASEGT. The V gene lost 1 base and the J gene lost 2 bases, with 11 bases spanning the gap. CDR3 bases: TGTGCCAGCAGTGAAGACCACAAGGGTCAAGAGACCCAGTACTTC. Protein: CASSEDHKGQETQYF.

This sequence joins TRBV28 and TRBJ1-1; D may be TRBD1 (6 bases). Germline V CDR1 and CDR2: MDHEN, SYDVKM. This CDR3 region has 14 residues. V shed 8 bases and J shed 8 bases, with 21 bases lying between them. The CDR3 bases are TGTGCCAGCTACCCAACGTGGACAGCCGTAGAAGCTTTCTTT. This translates into CASYPTWTAVEAFF.

The chain recombines TRBV6-4 with TRBJ1-2, with 7 positions matching TRBD1. The trim removed 1 base at V and 8 bases at J, leaving 4 bases unmatched. CDR3 size: 13 residues. Germline CDR1 MRHNA, CDR2 SNTAGT. The CDR3 DNA follows: TGTGCCAGCAGTGACTGGGACAGTGGAGGCTACACCTTC. Translating it yields CASSDWDSGGYTF.